This T cell receptor (beta chain) was identified during a study of cytotoxic CD8 clonotypes in ibrutinib-treated CLL. Study details: Response samples were drawn at a median of approximately 11 months of treatment, range 6 to 36.

In regard to this clone: What it binds is not known.

The V and J ends lost 3 bases and 2 bases respectively, with 12 bases between them. Germline V CDR1 and CDR2: LNHDA, SQIVND (reference sequence). The CDR3 contains 15 residues. General study findings and limits: Clonality increased at ibrutinib response, then returned toward baseline at progression. Different sampling times were used for sustained-remission and progressing patients.

The intended depth for sequencing was 1 in 200,000 to 1 in 1 million T cells. Produced via immunoSEQ multiplex PCR; TCRdb's table is partial and in-frame only. This table holds 90,000 to 100,000 clones, approximately 80% found once. The source of this sequence is a human donor with chronic lymphocytic leukemia. The sequences come from PBMCs, collected after 12 months of ibrutinib treatment. The V gene is TRBV19, the J gene TRBJ2-3, with no clear D. The CDR3 here is CASSIGQAFTDTQYF. DNA of the CDR3: TGTGCCAGTAGTATCGGGCAGGCGTTCACAGATACGCAGTATTTT.